Given below is one TCR beta chain in context. It lacks a known antigen. The record has no base qualities; no much larger clone is one base away. Reading the germline V gene gives CDR1 MNHNS and CDR2 SASEGT. From the cysteine up to the phenylalanine, the CDR3 has a length of 14 residues. Of the read, only the CDR3 DNA is kept; its 42 bases are in frame from base 1. The V and J ends are trimmed by 4 bases and 5 bases, leaving 15 bases between them. The library relied on PCR. Sequencing was carried out with an Illumina HiSeq 4000. High-throughput sequencing was used to profile the CDR3 region of the TCR beta-chain in every patient. Processing in the source paper ran as follows. CDR3 differences across clinicopathological groups were used to build a classifier for discriminating distant-metastatic papillary thyroid cancer patients. The Shannon index was used to measure repertoire diversity, and the Morisita-Horn index was used to measure how similar tumor and blood repertoires were. Using fastp at Q25 and MiXCR, TCRdb reprocessed the public reads and kept productive beta chains. In this record, the V and J calls reflect TCRdb's handling and not the investigators' own analysis. This sample comprises about 20,000 clones, just over 35% of them detected only once. The top ten hold over 25% of the sample.

No patient had received any treatment before thyroid surgery. Using T-cell receptor beta sequencing, the study looked back at clinical samples from patients collected from the early 2010s to the late 2010s. The data were obtained in a study of metastatic and nonmetastatic thyroid tumors (TCRdb year 2020). Concerning the study at large: Repertoires were compared across peripheral blood and tumor or nodule tissue samples from malignant and benign thyroid patients. The investigation overall reported the following: In both blood and tumor samples, TCR beta diversity was reported to be significantly higher in malignant tumors than in benign nodules.

Recombination linked TRBV6-1 to TRBJ2-7; tentative D gene TRBD2, with 5 bases matching. The sequence was collected from a female donor with papillary thyroid cancer or a benign thyroid nodule (not recorded which). Some clones in this sample may be carry-over from other donors' samples. Sequencing was performed on tumor tissue. The CDR3 region has the sequence CASSAPVGEDEQYF. The nucleotide sequence is TGTGCCAGCAGTGCCCCGGTGGGAGAAGACGAGCAGTACTTC.